This T cell receptor beta chain was sequenced for a study of blood T cell repertoires in COVID-19. Germline V CDR1 and CDR2: LNHDA, SQIVND (reference sequence). Trimming removed 5 bases from V and 5 bases from J, with 19 bases in between. The CDR3 loop spans 16 amino acids. Generated by immunoSEQ multiplex PCR, the TCRdb table keeps only in-frame clones and is missing some. The table shows more than 45,000 clones, with 82% occurring only once. The rearrangement links TRBV19 to TRBJ1-5; the D is unclear. Sequences were obtained from peripheral blood. The origin of this receptor is a woman between 55 and 75 years old with acute or convalescent COVID-19. The CDR3, as DNA: TGTGCCAGTAGTGGTGAGGACGGGAGCTGGTATCAGCCCCAGCATTTT. Encoded protein: CASSGEDGSWYQPQHF.